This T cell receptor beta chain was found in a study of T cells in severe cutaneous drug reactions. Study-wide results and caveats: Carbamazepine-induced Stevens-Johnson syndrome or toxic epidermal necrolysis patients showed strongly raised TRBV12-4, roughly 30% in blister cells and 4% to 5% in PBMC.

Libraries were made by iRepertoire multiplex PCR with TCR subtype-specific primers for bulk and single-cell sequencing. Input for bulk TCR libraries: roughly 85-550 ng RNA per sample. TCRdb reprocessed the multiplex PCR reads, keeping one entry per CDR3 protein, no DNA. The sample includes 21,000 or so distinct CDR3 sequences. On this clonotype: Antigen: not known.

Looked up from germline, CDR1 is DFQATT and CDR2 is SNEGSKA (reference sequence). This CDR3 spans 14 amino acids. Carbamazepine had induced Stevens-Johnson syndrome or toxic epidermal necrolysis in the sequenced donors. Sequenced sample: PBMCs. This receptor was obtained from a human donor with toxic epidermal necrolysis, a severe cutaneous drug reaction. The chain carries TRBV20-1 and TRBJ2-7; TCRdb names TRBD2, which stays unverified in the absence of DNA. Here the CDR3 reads CSATGLARSYEQYF.